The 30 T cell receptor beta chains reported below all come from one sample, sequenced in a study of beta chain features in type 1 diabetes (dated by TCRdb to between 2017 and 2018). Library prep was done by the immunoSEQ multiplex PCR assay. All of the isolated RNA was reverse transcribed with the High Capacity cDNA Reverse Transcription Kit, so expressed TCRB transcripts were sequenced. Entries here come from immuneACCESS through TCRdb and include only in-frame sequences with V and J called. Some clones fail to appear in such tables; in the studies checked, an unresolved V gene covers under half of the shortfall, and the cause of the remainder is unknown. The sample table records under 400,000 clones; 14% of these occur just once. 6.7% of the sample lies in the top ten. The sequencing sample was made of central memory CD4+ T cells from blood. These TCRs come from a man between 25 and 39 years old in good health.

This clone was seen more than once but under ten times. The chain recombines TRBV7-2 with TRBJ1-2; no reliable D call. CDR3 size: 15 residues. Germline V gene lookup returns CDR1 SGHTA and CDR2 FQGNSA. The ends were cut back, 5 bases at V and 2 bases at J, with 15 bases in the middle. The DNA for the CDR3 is TGTGCCAGCAGCCCCCGGACCCTAAGCAACTATGGCTACACCTTC. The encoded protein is CASSPRTLSNYGYTF.

As DNA, the CDR3 is TGTGCCAGCCCAGAAGCTTTCTTT. This translates into CASPEAFF. The rearrangement links TRBV21-1 to TRBJ1-1; the table assigns TRBD1, which was not confirmed against the DNA. TRBV21-1 is reported as a pseudogene. The CDR3 length is 8 residues.

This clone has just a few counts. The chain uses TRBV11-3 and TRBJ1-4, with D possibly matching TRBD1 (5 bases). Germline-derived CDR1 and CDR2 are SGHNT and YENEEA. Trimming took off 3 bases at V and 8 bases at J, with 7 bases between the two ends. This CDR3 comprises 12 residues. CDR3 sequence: CASSFREEKLFF. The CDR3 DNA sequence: TGTGCCAGCAGCTTCAGGGAGGAAAAACTGTTTTTT.

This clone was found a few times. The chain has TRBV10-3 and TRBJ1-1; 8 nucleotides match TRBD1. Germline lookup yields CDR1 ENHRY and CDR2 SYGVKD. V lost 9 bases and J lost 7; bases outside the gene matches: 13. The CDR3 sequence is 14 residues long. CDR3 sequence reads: CAIRVGQGANEAFF. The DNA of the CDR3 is TGTGCCATAAGAGTTGGGCAGGGGGCGAATGAAGCTTTCTTT.

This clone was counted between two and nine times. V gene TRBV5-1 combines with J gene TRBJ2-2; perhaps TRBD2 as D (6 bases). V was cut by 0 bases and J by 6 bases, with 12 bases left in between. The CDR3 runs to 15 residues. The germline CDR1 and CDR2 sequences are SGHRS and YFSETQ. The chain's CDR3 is CASSLDFRDSGELFF. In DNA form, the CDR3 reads TGCGCCAGCAGCTTGGACTTTAGGGACTCCGGGGAGCTGTTTTTT. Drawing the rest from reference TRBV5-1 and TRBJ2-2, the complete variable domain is KAGVTQTPRYLIKTRGQQVTLSCSPISGHRSVSWYQQTPGQGLQFLFEYFSETQRNKGNFPGRFSGRQFSNSRSEMNVSTLELGDSALYLCASSLDFRDSGELFFGEGSRLTVL.

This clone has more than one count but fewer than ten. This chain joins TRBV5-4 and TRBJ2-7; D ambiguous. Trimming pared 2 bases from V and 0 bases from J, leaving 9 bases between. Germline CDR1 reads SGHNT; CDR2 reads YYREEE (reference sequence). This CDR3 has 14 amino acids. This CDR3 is CASSFPDASYEQYF. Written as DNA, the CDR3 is TGTGCCAGCAGCTTTCCGGACGCCTCCTACGAGCAGTACTTC.

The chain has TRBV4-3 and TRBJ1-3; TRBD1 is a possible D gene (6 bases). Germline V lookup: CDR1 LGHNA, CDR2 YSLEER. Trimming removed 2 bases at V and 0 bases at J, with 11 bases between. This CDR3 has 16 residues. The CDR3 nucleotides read TGCGCCAGCAGCCAACTAGGGGGATCCTCTGGAAACACCATATATTTT. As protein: CASSQLGGSSGNTIYF.

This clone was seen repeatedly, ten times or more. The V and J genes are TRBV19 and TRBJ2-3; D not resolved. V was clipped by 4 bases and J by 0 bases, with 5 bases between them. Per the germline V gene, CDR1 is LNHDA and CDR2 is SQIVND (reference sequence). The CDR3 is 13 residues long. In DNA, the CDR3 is TGTGCCAGTAGTAGGAAGAGCACAGATACGCAGTATTTT. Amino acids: CASSRKSTDTQYF.

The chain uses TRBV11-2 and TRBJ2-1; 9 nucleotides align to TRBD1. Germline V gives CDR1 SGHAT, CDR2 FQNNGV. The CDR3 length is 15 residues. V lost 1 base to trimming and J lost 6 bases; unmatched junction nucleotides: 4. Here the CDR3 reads CASSLGTGALNEQFF. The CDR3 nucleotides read TGTGCCAGCAGCTTAGGGACAGGGGCTCTCAATGAGCAGTTCTTC.

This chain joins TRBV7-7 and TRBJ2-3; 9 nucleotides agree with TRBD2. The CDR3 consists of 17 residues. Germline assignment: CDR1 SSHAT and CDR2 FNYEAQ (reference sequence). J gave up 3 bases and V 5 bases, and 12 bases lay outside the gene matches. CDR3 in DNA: TGTGCCAGCAGCCCCCGGGCTAGCGGGGTGGGGACAGATACGCAGTATTTT. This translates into CASSPRASGVGTDTQYF.

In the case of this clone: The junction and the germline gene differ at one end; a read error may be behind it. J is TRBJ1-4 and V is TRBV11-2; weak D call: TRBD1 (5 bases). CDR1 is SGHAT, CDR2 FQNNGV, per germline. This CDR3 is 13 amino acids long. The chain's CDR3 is CASSLGTRDPQVF. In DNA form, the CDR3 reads TGTGCCAGCAGCTTAGGAACCCGGGACCCGCAAGTTTTT.

The CDR3 region is CASSQGGENIQYF. DNA for the CDR3: TGTGCCAGCTCTCAGGGAGGAGAAAACATTCAGTACTTC. The rearrangement joins TRBV11-2 to TRBJ2-4; TRBD2 is a possible D gene (6 bases). The CDR3 contains 13 residues. Per germline, CDR1 SGHAT and CDR2 FQNNGV. V lost 8 bases to trimming and J lost 5 bases, with 13 bases between them.

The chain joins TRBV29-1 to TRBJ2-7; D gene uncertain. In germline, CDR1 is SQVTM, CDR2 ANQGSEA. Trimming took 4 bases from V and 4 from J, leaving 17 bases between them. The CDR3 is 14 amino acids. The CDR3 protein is CSVGGRKSVYEQYF. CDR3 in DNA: TGCAGCGTTGGTGGAAGAAAATCGGTGTACGAGCAGTACTTC.

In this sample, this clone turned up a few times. The CDR3 loop reads CASSSKGGLDGTGELFF. The CDR3 bases are TGTGCCAGCAGCTCTAAAGGTGGACTAGATGGCACCGGGGAGCTGTTTTTT. V usage is TRBV7-3 and J usage is TRBJ2-2, with 7 bases matching TRBD2. The CDR3 length is 17 residues. V lost 4 bases to trimming and J lost 4 bases; unmatched junction nucleotides: 12. CDR1 and CDR2 (germline): SGHTA, FQGTGA.

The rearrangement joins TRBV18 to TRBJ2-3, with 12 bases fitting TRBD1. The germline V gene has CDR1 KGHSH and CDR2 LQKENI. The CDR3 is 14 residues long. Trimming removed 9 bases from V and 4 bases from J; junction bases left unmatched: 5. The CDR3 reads CASAGTGGADTQYF. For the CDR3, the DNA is TGTGCCAGTGCGGGGACAGGGGGCGCAGATACGCAGTATTTT.

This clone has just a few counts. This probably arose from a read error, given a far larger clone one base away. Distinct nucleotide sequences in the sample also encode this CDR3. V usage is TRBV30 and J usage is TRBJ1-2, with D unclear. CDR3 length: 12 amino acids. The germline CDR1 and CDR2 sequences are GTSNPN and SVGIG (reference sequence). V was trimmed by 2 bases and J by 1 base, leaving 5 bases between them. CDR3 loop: CAWSQVNYGYTF. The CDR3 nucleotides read TGTGCCTGGAGTCAAGTTAACTATGGCTACACCTTC.

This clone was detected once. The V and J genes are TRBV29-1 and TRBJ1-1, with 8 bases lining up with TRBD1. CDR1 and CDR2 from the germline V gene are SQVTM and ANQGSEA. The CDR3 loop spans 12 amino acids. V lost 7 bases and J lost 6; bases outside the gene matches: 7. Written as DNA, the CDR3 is TGCAGCGCTGGGACAGGACTGGCTGAAGCTTTCTTT. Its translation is CSAGTGLAEAFF.

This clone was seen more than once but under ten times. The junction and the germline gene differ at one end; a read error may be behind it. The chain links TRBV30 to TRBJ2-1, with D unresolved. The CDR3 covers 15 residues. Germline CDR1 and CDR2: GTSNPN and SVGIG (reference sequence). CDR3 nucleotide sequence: TGTGCCTGGAGCGCTAACGCCCAATCGTACAGTGAGCAGTTCTTC. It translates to CAWSANAQSYSEQFF.

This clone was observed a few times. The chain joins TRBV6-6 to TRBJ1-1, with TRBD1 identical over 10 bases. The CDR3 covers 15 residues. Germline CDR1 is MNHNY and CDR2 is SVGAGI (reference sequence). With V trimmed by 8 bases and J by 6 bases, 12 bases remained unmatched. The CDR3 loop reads CASSHRTGGSSEAFF. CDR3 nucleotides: TGTGCCAGCTCCCATAGGACAGGGGGATCCTCTGAAGCTTTCTTT.

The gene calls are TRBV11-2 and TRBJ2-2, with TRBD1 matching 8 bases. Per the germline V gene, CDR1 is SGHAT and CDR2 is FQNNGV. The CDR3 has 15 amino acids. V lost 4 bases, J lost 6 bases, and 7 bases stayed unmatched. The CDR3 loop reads CASSSWTGKAGELFF. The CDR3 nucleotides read TGTGCCAGCAGCTCGTGGACAGGGAAGGCCGGGGAGCTGTTTTTT.

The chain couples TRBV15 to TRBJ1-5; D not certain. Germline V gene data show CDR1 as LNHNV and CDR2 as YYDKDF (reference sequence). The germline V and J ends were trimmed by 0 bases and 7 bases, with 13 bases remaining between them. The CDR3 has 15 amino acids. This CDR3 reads CATSRDPSAEQPQHF. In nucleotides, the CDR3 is TGTGCCACCAGCAGAGATCCTTCCGCCGAGCAGCCCCAGCATTTT.

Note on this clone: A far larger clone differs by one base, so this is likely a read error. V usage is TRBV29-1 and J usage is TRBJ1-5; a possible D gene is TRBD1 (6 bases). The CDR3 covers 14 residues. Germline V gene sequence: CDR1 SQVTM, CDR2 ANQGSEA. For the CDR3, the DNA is TGCAGCGTTGAAGGGGCAGGGGTGGATCAGCCCGAGCATTTT. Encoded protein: CSVEGAGVDQPEHF.

In DNA, the CDR3 is TGTGCCAGTAGTATCGGGGGTGATAGCAATCAGCCCCAGCATTTT. Amino acid sequence: CASSIGGDSNQPQHF. The chain uses TRBV19 and TRBJ1-5; tentative D call: TRBD1 (5 bases). The CDR3 has 15 residues. V lost 3 bases and J 0 bases, leaving 9 bases between the germline ends. Germline V CDR1 and CDR2: LNHDA, SQIVND (reference sequence). The variable domain in full, completed from reference TRBV19 and TRBJ1-5, reads DGGITQSPKYLFRKEGQNVTLSCEQNLNHDAMYWYRQDPGQGLRLIYYSQIVNDFQKGDIAEGYSVSREKKESFPLTVTSAQKNPTAFYLCASSIGGDSNQPQHFGDGTRLSIL.

CDR3 region: CASSFPYGGAVGEAFF. For the CDR3, the DNA is TGTGCCAGCAGTTTCCCTTATGGGGGTGCGGTGGGCGAAGCTTTCTTT. The rearrangement joins TRBV27 to TRBJ1-1, with a possible D match to TRBD1 (5 bases). The CDR3 extends over 16 amino acids. Germline loops: CDR1 MNHEY, CDR2 SMNVEV (reference sequence). The V and J ends lost 3 bases and 8 bases respectively, with 22 bases between them.

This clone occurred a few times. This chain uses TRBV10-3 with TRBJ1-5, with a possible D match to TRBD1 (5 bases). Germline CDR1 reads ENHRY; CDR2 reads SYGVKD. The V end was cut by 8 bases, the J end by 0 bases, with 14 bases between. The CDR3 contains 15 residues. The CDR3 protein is CAIGVAGLSNQPQHF. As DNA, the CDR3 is TGTGCCATCGGCGTGGCAGGGCTTAGCAATCAGCCCCAGCATTTT.

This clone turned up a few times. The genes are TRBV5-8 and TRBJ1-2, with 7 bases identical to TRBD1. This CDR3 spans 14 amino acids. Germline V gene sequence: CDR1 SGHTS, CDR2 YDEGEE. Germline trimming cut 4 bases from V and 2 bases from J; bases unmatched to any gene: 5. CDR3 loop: CASSKGQINYGYTF. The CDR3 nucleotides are TGTGCCAGCAGCAAGGGACAGATAAACTATGGCTACACCTTC.

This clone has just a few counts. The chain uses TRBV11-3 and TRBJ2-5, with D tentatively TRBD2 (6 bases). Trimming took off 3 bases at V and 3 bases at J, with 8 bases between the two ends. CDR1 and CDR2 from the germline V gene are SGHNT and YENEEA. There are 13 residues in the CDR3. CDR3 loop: CASSFGRKETQYF. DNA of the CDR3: TGTGCCAGCAGCTTTGGGAGGAAAGAGACCCAGTACTTC.

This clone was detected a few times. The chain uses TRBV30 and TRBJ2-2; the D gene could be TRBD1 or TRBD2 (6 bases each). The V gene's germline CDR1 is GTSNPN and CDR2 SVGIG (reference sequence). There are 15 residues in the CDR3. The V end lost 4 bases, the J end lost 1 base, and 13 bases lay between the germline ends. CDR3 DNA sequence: TGTGCCTGGATTGAGGGGGGATTGAACACCGGGGAGCTGTTTTTT. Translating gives CAWIEGGLNTGELFF.

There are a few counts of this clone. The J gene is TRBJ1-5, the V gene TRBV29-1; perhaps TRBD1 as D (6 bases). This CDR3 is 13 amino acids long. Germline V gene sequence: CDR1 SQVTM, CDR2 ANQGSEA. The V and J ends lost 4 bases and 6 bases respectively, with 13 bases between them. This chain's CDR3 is CSVGYRVGQPQHF. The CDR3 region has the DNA TGCAGCGTTGGATACAGGGTTGGTCAGCCCCAGCATTTT.

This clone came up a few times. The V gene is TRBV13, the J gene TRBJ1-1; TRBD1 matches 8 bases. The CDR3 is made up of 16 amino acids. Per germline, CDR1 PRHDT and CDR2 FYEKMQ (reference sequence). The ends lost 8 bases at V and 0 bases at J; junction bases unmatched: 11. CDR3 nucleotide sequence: TGTGCCAGCTGCGCCTTTGCGGACAGGGTGAACACTGAAGCTTTCTTT. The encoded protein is CASCAFADRVNTEAFF.